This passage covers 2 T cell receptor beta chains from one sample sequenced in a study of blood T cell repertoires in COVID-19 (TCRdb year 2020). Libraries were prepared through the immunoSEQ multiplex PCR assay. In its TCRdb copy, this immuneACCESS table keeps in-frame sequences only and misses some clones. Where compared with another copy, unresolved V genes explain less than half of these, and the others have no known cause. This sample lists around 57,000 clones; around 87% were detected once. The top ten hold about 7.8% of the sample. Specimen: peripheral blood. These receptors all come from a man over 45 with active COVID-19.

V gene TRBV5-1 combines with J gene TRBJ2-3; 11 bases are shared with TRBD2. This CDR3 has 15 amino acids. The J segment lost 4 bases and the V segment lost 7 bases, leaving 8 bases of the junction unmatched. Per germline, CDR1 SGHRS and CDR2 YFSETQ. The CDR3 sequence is CASGALAGAADTQYF. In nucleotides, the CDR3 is TGCGCCAGCGGGGCACTAGCGGGGGCTGCAGATACGCAGTATTTT.

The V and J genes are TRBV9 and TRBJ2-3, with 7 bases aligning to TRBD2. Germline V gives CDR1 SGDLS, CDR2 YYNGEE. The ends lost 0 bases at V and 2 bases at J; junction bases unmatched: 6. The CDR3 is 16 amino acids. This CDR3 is CASSVGGGRATDTQYF. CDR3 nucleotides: TGTGCCAGCAGCGTAGGAGGTGGGAGGGCCACAGATACGCAGTATTTT.